These 22 T cell receptor beta chains share one sample of origin, sequenced in a study of sequential checkpoint blockade in melanoma. Treatment described: randomized to nivolumab then ipilimumab (arm A) or the reverse (arm B). TCRdb's table, derived via immunoSEQ multiplex PCR, lists solely in-frame clones and lacks some. The table has more than 15,000 clones, around 72% seen once. Source: CD8+ T cells sorted from blood (inferred from file names), taken from a patient given nivolumab and ipilimumab in sequence. These receptors all come from a human donor with melanoma.

This clone came up a few times. The chain uses TRBV6-1 and TRBJ2-7; no reliable D call. CDR1 and CDR2 (germline): MNHNS, SASEGT. This CDR3 has 14 amino acids. V lost 5 bases and J 0 bases, leaving 11 bases between the germline ends. The CDR3 region has the DNA TGTGCCAGCAGTTTTTATCCTAGCTCCTACGAGCAGTACTTC. It codes for CASSFYPSSYEQYF.

This clone has a handful of counts. The rearrangement joins TRBV5-8 to TRBJ1-1, with 9 bases lining up with TRBD1. Unmatched junction bases numbered 9, after V lost 5 bases and J lost 4 bases. Germline V lookup: CDR1 SGHTS, CDR2 YDEGEE. The CDR3 sequence is 15 residues long. CDR3 sequence (DNA): TGTGCCAGCAGATTACTCCGGGACAGGGCCACTGAAGCTTTCTTT. Its protein product is CASRLLRDRATEAFF. Variable domain in full (rest from reference TRBV5-8 and TRBJ1-1): EAGVTQSPTHLIKTRGQQATLRCSPISGHTSVYWYQQALGLGLQFLLWYDEGEERNRGNFPPRFSGRQFPNYSSELNVNALELEDSALYLCASRLLRDRATEAFFGQGTRLTVV.

The J gene is TRBJ2-7, the V gene TRBV28, with 7 positions matching TRBD1. Per the germline V gene, CDR1 is MDHEN and CDR2 is SYDVKM. Trimming at V came to 3 bases and at J to 6 bases, leaving 11 bases not matched to a gene. The CDR3 totals 15 residues. The CDR3 sequence is CASSFVGGSLPEQYF. CDR3 bases: TGTGCCAGCAGTTTTGTAGGGGGCTCGTTACCCGAGCAGTACTTC.

A few counts support this clone. The chain uses TRBV28 and TRBJ2-7; TRBD1 might be the D (6 bases). V was clipped by 5 bases and J by 0 bases, with 11 bases between them. CDR3 length: 14 residues. Germline CDR1 reads MDHEN; CDR2 reads SYDVKM. Here the CDR3 reads CASSVTGPSYEQYF. In nucleotides, the CDR3 is TGTGCCAGCAGTGTGACAGGACCCTCCTACGAGCAGTACTTC.

This clone has just a few counts. The J gene is TRBJ2-7, the V gene TRBV7-9, with D tentatively TRBD1 (5 bases). V was pared by 4 bases and J by 4 bases, with 8 bases between. The germline V gene encodes CDR1 SEHNR and CDR2 FQNEAQ (reference sequence). The CDR3 is made up of 12 amino acids. The CDR3 region has the DNA TGTGCCAGCAGCTATCAGGGTTACGAGCAGTACTTC. This translates into CASSYQGYEQYF. Full variable domain (remainder filled in from reference TRBV7-9 and TRBJ2-7): DTGVSQNPRHKITKRGQNVTFRCDPISEHNRLYWYRQTLGQGPEFLTYFQNEAQLEKSRLLSDRFSAERPKGSFSTLEIQRTEQGDSAMYLCASSYQGYEQYFGPGTRLTVT.

This chain uses TRBV5-6 with TRBJ1-5; the match to TRBD1 covers 10 bases. CDR3 size: 15 residues. The germline CDR1 and CDR2 sequences are SGHDT and YYEEEE. The J segment lost 2 bases and the V segment lost 4 bases, leaving 3 bases of the junction unmatched. The CDR3 reads CASSLGTGGNQPQHF. Here the CDR3 DNA reads TGTGCCAGCAGCCTAGGGACAGGGGGCAATCAGCCCCAGCATTTT.

This sequence joins TRBV18 and TRBJ2-5; TRBD2 aligns across 9 bases. Judging by the DNA end, TRBJ2-7 fits better; the J call may be wrong. CDR3 size: 17 residues. Germline V gene sequence: CDR1 KGHSH, CDR2 LQKENI. The CDR3 region is CASSSPTSGSGVYEQYF. CDR3 DNA sequence: TGTGCCAGCTCATCGCCGACTAGCGGCTCCGGGGTCTACGAGCAGTACTTC.

This chain joins TRBV7-9 and TRBJ2-7; tentative D call: TRBD2 (6 bases). Germline V gives CDR1 SEHNR, CDR2 FQNEAQ (reference sequence). The V end was cut by 8 bases, the J end by 4 bases, with 12 bases between. The CDR3 runs 12 residues. CDR3 DNA sequence: TGTGCCAGCGGTATCGGGACTTACGAGCAGTACTTC. This gives the protein CASGIGTYEQYF.

The chain uses TRBV28 and TRBJ1-4; D remains unclear. The CDR3 spans 14 residues. V was clipped by 6 bases and J by 1 base, with 9 bases between them. CDR1 is MDHEN, CDR2 SYDVKM, per germline. This chain's CDR3 is CASSLELTNEKLFF. The CDR3 bases are TGTGCCAGCAGCCTAGAATTAACTAATGAAAAACTGTTTTTT. Together with reference TRBV28 and TRBJ1-4, the CDR3 gives the full variable domain: DVKVTQSSRYLVKRTGEKVFLECVQDMDHENMFWYRQDPGLGLRLIYFSYDVKMKEKGDIPEGYSVSREKKERFSLILESASTNQTSMYLCASSLELTNEKLFFGSGTQLSVL.

This clone was recorded only once. The rearrangement uses TRBV6-6 and TRBJ1-1, with a possible D match to TRBD1 (5 bases). Germline V gene sequence: CDR1 MNHNY, CDR2 SVGAGI (reference sequence). The length of the CDR3 is 15 residues. V lost 1 base and J 0 bases, leaving 9 bases between the germline ends. The CDR3 here is CASSYFREVNTEAFF. The CDR3 nucleotides read TGTGCCAGCAGTTACTTCAGGGAGGTGAACACTGAAGCTTTCTTT.

Written as DNA, the CDR3 is TGTGCCAGTAGTATGCAGGGGAGTAGGGGCTATGGCTACACCTTC. Translated, it gives CASSMQGSRGYGYTF. The gene calls are TRBV19 and TRBJ1-2, with D possibly matching TRBD1 (6 bases). V lost 3 bases and J lost 4, with 15 bases in between. Germline CDR1 LNHDA, CDR2 SQIVND (reference sequence). This CDR3 has 15 amino acids.

The rearrangement joins TRBV5-6 to TRBJ2-1; a possible D gene is TRBD2 (5 bases). Germline loops: CDR1 SGHDT, CDR2 YYEEEE. The CDR3 is 16 amino acids. Trimming stripped 2 bases from V and 0 bases from J, with 12 bases between. The CDR3 protein is CASSFGGPSSYNEQFF. CDR3 DNA: TGTGCCAGCAGCTTTGGCGGGCCTAGCTCCTACAATGAGCAGTTCTTC.

For the CDR3, the DNA is TGTGCCAGCAGCGGACAGGGCTACAATCAGCCCCAGCATTTT. Protein: CASSGQGYNQPQHF. This chain joins TRBV27 and TRBJ1-5, with 8 bases matching TRBD1. The CDR3 is 14 amino acids. V shed 6 bases, J shed 3 bases, and the junction held 4 bases outside the gene matches. Germline-derived CDR1 and CDR2 are MNHEY and SMNVEV (reference sequence).

The chain combines TRBV6-5 with TRBJ2-7, with D unclear. Trimming removed 5 bases from V and 3 bases from J, with 8 bases in between. Germline V lookup: CDR1 MNHEY, CDR2 SVGAGI. CDR3 length: 12 residues. The CDR3 nucleotides read TGTGCCAGCAGTCGAGACAACTACGAGCAGTACTTC. It specifies CASSRDNYEQYF.

The V gene is TRBV10-3, the J gene TRBJ2-1; D assignment may be TRBD1 or TRBD2 (12 bases each). CDR1 is ENHRY, CDR2 SYGVKD, per germline. There are 23 residues in the CDR3. V lost 3 bases and J lost 10, with 43 bases in between. The CDR3 DNA reads as TGTGCCATCAGTGATTTGCTCGCGGGACAGGGGGCCGCTAGCGGGAGGGCCGGGGTAGAGCAGTTCTTC. Its protein product is CAISDLLAGQGAASGRAGVEQFF.

This clone was seen a few times. The chain couples TRBV2 to TRBJ2-2; tentative D call: TRBD2 (5 bases). Germline values: CDR1 SNHLY, CDR2 FYNNEI. This CDR3 is built from 14 residues. Deletions cut 3 bases from V and 3 bases from J, with 8 bases between. In DNA form, the CDR3 reads TGTGCCAGCAGTGAGGAGGCTGACACCGGGGAGCTGTTTTTT. Protein product: CASSEEADTGELFF.

CDR3 DNA: TGTGCCATCAGTGGAGGGGGCTTCACTGAAGCTTTCTTT. Its translation is CAISGGGFTEAFF. The chain has TRBV10-3 and TRBJ1-1; 7 nucleotides line up with TRBD1. Germline loops: CDR1 ENHRY, CDR2 SYGVKD. CDR3 length equals 13 residues. V shed 4 bases, J shed 4 bases, and the junction held 3 bases outside the gene matches.

The chain is built from TRBV18 and TRBJ1-2, with 10 nucleotides matching TRBD1. From germline, CDR1 is KGHSH and CDR2 LQKENI. V gave up 2 bases and J gave up 4 bases; unmatched junction bases: 7. This CDR3 is built from 16 residues. CDR3 amino acids: CASSPKGTGEVYGYTF. The CDR3 nucleotides are TGTGCCAGCTCACCAAAGGGGACAGGGGAAGTCTATGGCTACACCTTC.

This clone came up once. This chain connects TRBV13 to TRBJ2-7; the D is unclear. V was shortened by 3 bases and J by 4 bases, with 7 bases between the two germline ends. CDR3 length: 12 residues. Germline CDR1 and CDR2: PRHDT and FYEKMQ (reference sequence). CDR3 sequence reads: CASSFVKYEQYF. CDR3 nucleotide sequence: TGTGCCAGCAGCTTCGTTAAATACGAGCAGTACTTC.

This clone was observed a single time. The V call is TRBV16, the J call TRBJ1-1; 8 nucleotides line up with TRBD1. The CDR3 length is 21 residues. Germline CDR1 is KGHSY and CDR2 is FQNENV. The J segment lost 3 bases and the V segment lost 7 bases, leaving 28 bases of the junction unmatched. Here the CDR3 reads CASNPMTAKNTGGPWDTEAFF. As DNA, the CDR3 is TGTGCCAGCAACCCGATGACCGCCAAAAACACAGGGGGACCTTGGGACACTGAAGCTTTCTTT.

This clone has a handful of counts. This chain joins TRBV28 and TRBJ2-7, with TRBD2 as a possible D gene (6 bases). The V end lost 4 bases, the J end lost 2 bases, and 12 bases lay between the germline ends. The CDR3 runs 14 residues. The germline V gene encodes CDR1 MDHEN and CDR2 SYDVKM. This CDR3 is CASSSIADPYEQYF. CDR3 DNA sequence: TGTGCCAGCAGTTCCATAGCGGATCCCTACGAGCAGTACTTC.

This chain connects TRBV6-5 to TRBJ1-3; possibly TRBD1 for D (6 bases). The CDR3 sequence is 16 residues long. The germline V and J ends were trimmed by 0 bases and 4 bases, with 13 bases remaining between them. From germline, CDR1 is MNHEY and CDR2 SVGAGI. CDR3 protein: CASSYSIGQMGNTIYF. As DNA, the CDR3 is TGTGCCAGCAGTTACTCGATTGGACAGATGGGAAACACCATATATTTT.